Listed below are T cell receptor beta chains from one sample, sequenced in a study of blood T cells in healthy people across ages. TCRdb re-derived calls from the 5' RACE reads in MiXCR, one entry per CDR3 protein. This table holds roughly 800,000 distinct CDR3 sequences, roughly 64% found once. The sequencing input was blood. Every receptor here comes from a man aged 25-45 years in good health. Both conserved end residues are trimmed from each CDR3. Fields, in order: clone size, V gene, CDR3 length, D gene, CDR3 protein. D genes are given only for firm matches. Size tells how often a clone was seen (once, few, many) or the class of an expanded clone, and some rows leave it out.

size: few; V: TRBV27; length: 12; D: NA; CDR3: ASSSITGSYEQY
size: NA; V: TRBV20-1; length: 16; D: NA; CDR3: SAREGPQGFSSGNTIY
size: once; V: TRBV5-1; length: 13; D: NA; CDR3: ASSSRAFNVYEQY
size: NA; V: TRBV7-9; length: 14; D: TRBD1; CDR3: ASSITGVGSNQPQH
size: once; V: TRBV18; length: 13; D: NA; CDR3: ASSPLSVSNQPQH
size: many; V: TRBV4-2; length: 15; D: NA; CDR3: ASSQELGRTSPYEQY
size: NA; V: TRBV24-1; length: 12; D: TRBD2; CDR3: ATSDHRGGETQY
size: NA; V: TRBV4-3; length: 13; D: NA; CDR3: ASSQGLGPSYEQY
size: NA; V: TRBV7-2; length: 14; D: NA; CDR3: ASSLAGPDSTDTQY
size: NA; V: TRBV2; length: 12; D: NA; CDR3: ASSVVGENTEAF
size: NA; V: TRBV7-9; length: 14; D: NA; CDR3: ASSRPPGTRPYEQY
size: NA; V: TRBV9; length: 13; D: NA; CDR3: ASSVVGVGTDTQY
size: NA; V: TRBV4-3; length: 13; D: TRBD1; CDR3: ASSQAVTGAYEQY
size: NA; V: TRBV5-1; length: 15; D: NA; CDR3: VSSFFGGGRSNTEAF
size: NA; V: TRBV13; length: 11; D: NA; CDR3: ASSLGRLSTQY
size: NA; V: TRBV11-1; length: 9; D: NA; CDR3: ASSFGRMEF
size: NA; V: TRBV28; length: 11; D: NA; CDR3: ASSQQVNEKLF
size: many; V: TRBV7-2; length: 10; D: TRBD2; CDR3: ASSLSGSEQY
size: few; V: TRBV24-1; length: 16; D: NA; CDR3: ATSDLEANGSASYEQY
size: NA; V: TRBV27; length: 13; D: NA; CDR3: ASRPYAEGYTEAF
size: once; V: TRBV15; length: 14; D: NA; CDR3: ATSREKAVSYNEQY
size: NA; V: TRBV28; length: 14; D: NA; CDR3: ASSSSLWGQDNEQF
size: NA; V: TRBV6-5; length: 14; D: TRBD1; CDR3: ASSPGGLEANTEAF
size: NA; V: TRBV29-1; length: 11; D: TRBD1; CDR3: GAAGTGADTQY
size: NA; V: TRBV11-1; length: 12; D: TRBD2; CDR3: ASRTRRSNNEQY
size: few; V: TRBV20-1; length: 10; D: NA; CDR3: GGEGQNEKLF
size: few; V: TRBV6-5; length: 15; D: NA; CDR3: ASSYRSASNRPYEQY
size: NA; V: TRBV20-1; length: 13; D: TRBD1; CDR3: SATPGQGSADTQY
size: NA; V: TRBV6-2/TRBV6-3; length: 13; D: NA; CDR3: ASSSRDGSVYEQY
size: NA; V: TRBV7-9; length: 10; D: NA; CDR3: ASSSQGAEQY
size: NA; V: TRBV20-1; length: 10; D: NA; CDR3: SAQTPYNEQF
size: NA; V: TRBV12-3/TRBV12-4; length: 12; D: TRBD1; CDR3: VTNPTGLDTEAF
size: many; V: TRBV15; length: 11; D: NA; CDR3: ATSRGSGSPLH
size: few; V: TRBV20-1; length: 11; D: NA; CDR3: SARPGTPDTQY
size: NA; V: TRBV4-3; length: 15; D: TRBD1; CDR3: ASSQDLRTGGRETQY
size: NA; V: TRBV6-5; length: 12; D: NA; CDR3: ASRLREARTEAF
size: NA; V: TRBV7-8; length: 13; D: TRBD2; CDR3: ASNDPSGRTYEQY
size: NA; V: TRBV5-1; length: 16; D: NA; CDR3: ASSLSMPDYSGANVLT
size: NA; V: TRBV21-1; length: 15; D: NA; CDR3: ASSIGGASGISYEQY
size: NA; V: TRBV2; length: 13; D: NA; CDR3: ASNRDTGASNDQF
size: few; V: TRBV20-1; length: 11; D: NA; CDR3: SATDQNTGELF
size: NA; V: TRBV20-1; length: 15; D: NA; CDR3: SARDIFGETPKETQY
size: few; V: TRBV20-1; length: 11; D: NA; CDR3: SGLRGVSKEQY
size: NA; V: TRBV18; length: 13; D: NA; CDR3: ASSPRQAGGDGYT
size: NA; V: TRBV4-3; length: 14; D: NA; CDR3: ASSQVVAANTGELF
size: NA; V: TRBV21-1; length: 12; D: NA; CDR3: ARASPQSGSPLH
size: NA; V: TRBV9; length: 11; D: TRBD1; CDR3: ASRATGDNEQF
size: few; V: TRBV27; length: 12; D: NA; CDR3: ASSEDRGFNEQF
size: NA; V: TRBV7-2; length: 13; D: TRBD2; CDR3: ASSLGAGSYNEQF
size: NA; V: TRBV4-1; length: 14; D: NA; CDR3: ASSQGWASSYNEQF
size: NA; V: TRBV11-1; length: 10; D: NA; CDR3: ASMGLTLTQY